This T cell receptor (beta chain) was recovered during a study of T cell responses to AZD1222 COVID-19 vaccine. Study-wide points: A reported finding is that nearly half of spike-specific TCRs target unmutated variant regions. Baseline antibody screening turned up just six or seven seropositive AZD1222 recipients.

The germline V and J ends were trimmed by 0 bases and 1 base, with 9 bases remaining between them. CDR1 is SGHAT and CDR2 is FQNNGV in the germline V gene. The CDR3 is 15 amino acids. Only in-frame clones appear in the TCRdb table, and some are missing; sequencing was by immunoSEQ multiplex PCR. Of about 170,000 clones in the sample, 87% were seen once. This clone was seen a single time. Its antigen is not identified. The chain carries TRBV11-2 and TRBJ1-1, with D hard to call. This clonotype originated in an adult in good health. Sequences were derived from peripheral blood, sampled on day 0 of AZD1222 vaccination. CDR3 DNA sequence: TGTGCCAGCAGCTTAGAGAGGGTCACGAACACTGAAGCTTTCTTT. Translating it yields CASSLERVTNTEAFF.